Listed here are 8 T cell receptor beta chains from one sample, sequenced in a study (dated by TCRdb to the mid-2010s). The library was prepared using RT-PCR. Sequencing was performed on an Illumina MiSeq. TCRdb reanalyzed the raw reads on its own, using fastp at Q25 for trimming and MiXCR for clone calling, and kept in-frame beta chains. CDR3 protein sequences are deduplicated, and each keeps its most common genes and DNA. This sample is represented by 650,000 to 800,000 distinct CDR3 sequences; approximately 15% of them were singletons. The ten largest account for 3.6% of the sample. The sample taken for sequencing was memory CD4+ T cells from blood. The receptors originated from a female donor in good health, serving as a healthy control.

This clonotype has only a few counts. V gene TRBV28 combines with J gene TRBJ2-7, with D tentatively TRBD2 (5 bases). Germline V lookup: CDR1 MDHEN, CDR2 SYDVKM. The CDR3 consists of 16 residues. The V end lost 7 bases, the J end lost 0 bases, and 19 bases lay between the germline ends. CDR3 sequence: CASIGSGIPVSYEQYF. The CDR3 nucleotides are TGTGCCAGCATAGGTTCGGGGATCCCAGTCTCCTACGAGCAGTACTTC.

The V call is TRBV7-2, the J call TRBJ2-2; D unresolved. This CDR3 is 15 amino acids long. CDR1 and CDR2 (germline): SGHTA, FQGNSA. V was cut by 6 bases and J by 0 bases, with 11 bases left in between. This chain's CDR3 is CASRAPTANTGELFF. As DNA, the CDR3 is TGTGCCAGCAGGGCCCCGACCGCGAACACCGGGGAGCTGTTTTTT.

V is TRBV2 and J is TRBJ2-7; D is perhaps TRBD1 or TRBD2 (6 bases each). The germline V gene has CDR1 SNHLY and CDR2 FYNNEI. Trimming cost V 4 bases and J 5 bases, with 18 bases left between them. The CDR3 totals 15 residues. CDR3 DNA: TGTGCCAGCAGTGCCACTCGGGGGCTCCCGGACGAGCAGTACTTC. It encodes CASSATRGLPDEQYF.

The table lists this clonotype with many counts. The chain uses TRBV29-1 and TRBJ1-2; D remains ambiguous. CDR1 is SQVTM and CDR2 is ANQGSEA in the germline V gene. V was shortened by 4 bases and J by 1 base, with 7 bases between the two germline ends. The CDR3 extends over 12 amino acids. The CDR3 DNA follows: TGCAGCGTTGGGCACCTTAACTATGGCTACACCTTC. It is translated as CSVGHLNYGYTF.

This clonotype was recorded a few times. The chain links TRBV6-5 to TRBJ2-2; the match to TRBD2 covers 12 bases. CDR1 MNHEY and CDR2 SVGAGI come from the germline V gene. This CDR3 has 18 residues. The V and J ends lost 0 bases and 4 bases, in that order; junction bases with no gene match: 6. The DNA of the CDR3 is TGTGCCAGCAGTTACTCCTGGACTAGCGGGACCAGCACCGGGGAGCTGTTTTTT. This sequence encodes CASSYSWTSGTSTGELFF.

This clonotype was observed many times. The chain is built from TRBV29-1 and TRBJ2-1; 9 bases align to TRBD2. V lost 5 bases and J lost 0; bases outside the gene matches: 5. From germline, CDR1 is SQVTM and CDR2 ANQGSEA. The CDR3 extends over 15 amino acids. The CDR3 DNA sequence: TGCAGCGTTAAGGCGGGGGGGAGCTCCTACAATGAGCAGTTCTTC. This encodes CSVKAGGSSYNEQFF.

The sample holds many counts of this clonotype. This rearrangement joins TRBV6-6 to TRBJ1-2, with D tentatively TRBD1 (5 bases). Trimming shortened V by 5 bases and J by 6 bases, and 13 bases separated the two germline ends. This CDR3 comprises 13 residues. The germline V gene has CDR1 MNHNY and CDR2 SVGAGI (reference sequence). The CDR3 loop reads CASSPRTSDGYTF. The CDR3, as DNA: TGTGCCAGCAGTCCCCGGACATCTGATGGCTACACCTTC.

This clonotype was observed a handful of times. The chain recombines TRBV7-9 with TRBJ2-2; D may be TRBD1 (6 bases). Germline assignment: CDR1 SEHNR and CDR2 FQNEAQ (reference sequence). The CDR3 sequence is 17 residues long. V lost 0 bases and J lost 4, with 15 bases in between. Here the CDR3 reads CASSLAMEQGGTGELFF. Here the CDR3 DNA reads TGTGCCAGCAGCTTAGCGATGGAACAGGGTGGCACCGGGGAGCTGTTTTTT.